The clone carrying this T cell receptor (beta chain) appeared many times. TCRdb processed the PCR reads anew with MiXCR; each CDR3 protein has one entry. Of approximately 550,000 distinct CDR3 sequences in the sample, around 23% were seen once. The CDR3 length is 16 residues. Germline trimming cut 0 bases from V and 4 bases from J; bases unmatched to any gene: 4. Germline CDR1 is MNHEY and CDR2 is SVGAGI. This record belongs to a study of molecular identifiers for immune sequencing clone quantification. Sequences were obtained from naive CD8+ T cells from blood, with Jurkat cell RNA spiked in. The subset: FACS-sorted CD8+CD4-CCR7+CD45RA+ naive T cells. V gene TRBV6-5 combines with J gene TRBJ2-7, with TRBD1 matching over 12 bases. The TCR originated in a human donor in good health. Some libraries in this study had Jurkat cell RNA spiked in. The CDR3 spells CASSYSTGQGAYEQYF. CDR3 nucleotides: TGTGCCAGCAGTTACTCGACGGGACAGGGGGCTTACGAGCAGTACTTC.